This T cell receptor (beta chain) was sequenced during a study of shared clonotypes between healthy human individuals (TCRdb year 2020). Notes on the research overall: The cohort included a few men and two women between 18 and 49 years of age. For each donor, three plates each were used for CD4 naive and CD4 memory, two plates were used for CD8 naive, and one plate was used for CD8 memory. Different laboratories and diverse techniques were used to prepare libraries and sequence TCR repertoires, to increase sequencing depth and limit assay-specific biases. To estimate repertoire size and how much clonotype sharing occurs between individuals, the study deeply sequenced the blood TCR repertoires of 4 to 6 healthy adults. Per donor, leukapheresis produced somewhere between about 0.85 and 8.9 billion PBMCs.

From the cysteine up to the phenylalanine, the CDR3 has a length of 12 residues. Only the CDR3 part of the read is kept: 36 bases, read in frame from the first base. V is reduced by 0 bases and J by 7 bases, leaving a spacing of 6 bases between them. The germline V gene (reference sequence) provides CDR1 GTSNPN and CDR2 SVGIG. Using the deep immunoSEQ assay, TCR CDR3 regions were amplified from genomic DNA by multiplex PCR. Extracted genomic DNA from each cell subset was spread evenly across all wells of several immunoSEQ 96-well plates, with each plate serving as a replicate. For sorted subsets, 200 ng of genomic DNA, equivalent to 25,000 to 35,000 T cell genomes, went into each replicate PCR. Purified libraries were measured with a Qubit 3.0 fluorometer, size-checked on a Bioanalyzer 2100, and measured again with the KAPA Library Quantification kit. Each immunoSEQ 96-well plate was sequenced on its own single-read 150-cycle Illumina NextSeq 550 flow cell. The authors processed their data as follows. Because only junctional sequences without quality scores were contained in the immunoSEQ output, filtering matching that applied to full-length reads could not be performed. To assign V/J genes and CDR3, sequences were annotated using PyIR, a Python wrapper for IgBLAST v1.9, with IMGT germline references. Reads with weak V/J assignments (E-value above 1e-6), missing CDR3, stop codons, out-of-frame junctions, or ambiguous translated residues were removed. V3J clonotypes were defined as sequences sharing an identical inferred V gene, J gene, and CDR3 amino acid sequence. To compute the percentage overlap between repertoires, the number of shared unique clonotypes was divided by the size of the smaller repertoire. Three approaches were used to assess repertoire richness: RTK rarefaction, the Chao1 estimator, and Recon v2.1 estimates of unobserved clonotypes. OLGA was used to compute generation probabilities for all TCRbeta clonotypes that the gDNA method yielded from several donors. TCRdb's version of the immuneACCESS table is confined to in-frame rearrangements and falls short of the full clone set. An unresolved V gene accounts for under half of the shortfall where checked; the remainder is of unknown origin. V and J calls and clone size are copied from that table; D and trimming were computed from the DNA. Here the sample has about 680,000 clones; 92% occur a single time. Approximately 22% of the sample lies in the top ten.

About this clone: Its antigen is unknown. No base qualities exist here, and no much larger clone lies one base off it.

Study-wide conclusions, independent of this receptor: Pairwise subsampling led to the expectation that sequencing depth would affect the degree of clonotype sharing among donors. Sampling was restricted to blood, and TCR repertoires in tissues likely differ from the TCR repertoires found in blood. When a few donors were compared, the shared fraction of clonotypes was 5% to 6.5% for naive CD4, around 3.5% for naive CD8, 2% to 2.5% for memory CD4, and approximately 0.4% for memory CD8. The small number of donors limited the genetic and exposure-history diversity represented. Compared with non-shared clonotypes, clonotypes shared by all four sorted-subset donors had higher generation probabilities. Naive subsets generally had larger estimated clonotype richness than memory subsets. Rarefaction of sorted-subset datasets indicated incomplete sequencing despite the large sequencing depth.

For the CD8 naive samples, CD45RO-negative cells were positively selected for CCR7, yielding a CD45RA+CCR7+ population from which TemRA cells were excluded. The donors were healthy, HIV-negative adults who had no recently reported acute infections or vaccinations. Every donor was a Caucasian adult living in Nashville, Tennessee, USA. After blood collection by leukapheresis, PBMCs were isolated using Ficoll-Histopaque density gradient centrifugation and then cryopreserved in the vapor phase of liquid nitrogen. Purity and quantity of every magnetically sorted T cell population were checked by analytical flow cytometry. Genomic DNA was isolated from each sorted fraction and quantified by UV absorbance on a Nanodrop 2000c.

Sequenced material: naive CD8+ T cells sorted from blood. In the paper's terms, the cell subset or site label means: CD45RA+CCR7+. The sequence is built from TRBV30 and TRBJ2-2; no D segment can be confidently identified. The TCR was taken from a man younger than 40 in good health. The DNA sequence is given as TGTGCCTGGAGTGTTTCCGGCGGGGAGCTGTTTTTT. Its protein is CAWSVSGGELFF.